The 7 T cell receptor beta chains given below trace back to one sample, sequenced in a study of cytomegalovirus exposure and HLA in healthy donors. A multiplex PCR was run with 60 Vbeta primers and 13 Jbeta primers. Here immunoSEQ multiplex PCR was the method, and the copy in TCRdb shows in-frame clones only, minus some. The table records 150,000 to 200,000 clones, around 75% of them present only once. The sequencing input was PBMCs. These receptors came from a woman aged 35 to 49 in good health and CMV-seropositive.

This CDR3 is CASSSLASSYNEQFF. The DNA for the CDR3 is TGTGCCAGCAGCAGTCTAGCGAGCTCCTACAATGAGCAGTTCTTC. This chain links TRBV6-1 with TRBJ2-1; tentative D call: TRBD2 (6 bases). CDR1 is MNHNS, CDR2 SASEGT, per germline. The CDR3 contains 15 residues. V was trimmed by 6 bases and J by 0 bases, leaving 12 bases between them.

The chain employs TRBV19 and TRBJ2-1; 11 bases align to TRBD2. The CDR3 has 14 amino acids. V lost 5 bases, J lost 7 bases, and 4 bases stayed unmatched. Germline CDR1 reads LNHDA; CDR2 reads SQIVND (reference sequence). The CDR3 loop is CASSATSGTNEQFF. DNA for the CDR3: TGTGCCAGTAGTGCGACTAGCGGGACGAATGAGCAGTTCTTC. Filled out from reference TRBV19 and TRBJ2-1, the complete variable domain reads DGGITQSPKYLFRKEGQNVTLSCEQNLNHDAMYWYRQDPGQGLRLIYYSQIVNDFQKGDIAEGYSVSREKKESFPLTVTSAQKNPTAFYLCASSATSGTNEQFFGPGTRLTVL.

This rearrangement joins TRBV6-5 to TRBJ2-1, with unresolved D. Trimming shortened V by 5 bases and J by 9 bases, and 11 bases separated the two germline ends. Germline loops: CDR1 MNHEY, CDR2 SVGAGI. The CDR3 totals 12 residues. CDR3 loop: CASSRFLGEQFF. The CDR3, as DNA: TGTGCCAGCAGTCGATTCCTAGGTGAGCAGTTCTTC.

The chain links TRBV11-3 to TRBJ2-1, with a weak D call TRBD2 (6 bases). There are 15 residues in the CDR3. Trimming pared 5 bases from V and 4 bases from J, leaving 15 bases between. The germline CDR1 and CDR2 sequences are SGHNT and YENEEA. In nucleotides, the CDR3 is TGTGCCAGCAGCCTAGGGACGGGGGTTTACAATGAGCAGTTCTTC. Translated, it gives CASSLGTGVYNEQFF.

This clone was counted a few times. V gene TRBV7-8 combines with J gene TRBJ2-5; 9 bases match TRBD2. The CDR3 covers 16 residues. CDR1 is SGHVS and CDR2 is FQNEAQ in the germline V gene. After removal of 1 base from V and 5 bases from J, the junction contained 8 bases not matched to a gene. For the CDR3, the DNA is TGTGCCAGCAGCTTAGGGCTAGCGGGATTGAGGGAGACCCAGTACTTC. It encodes CASSLGLAGLRETQYF.

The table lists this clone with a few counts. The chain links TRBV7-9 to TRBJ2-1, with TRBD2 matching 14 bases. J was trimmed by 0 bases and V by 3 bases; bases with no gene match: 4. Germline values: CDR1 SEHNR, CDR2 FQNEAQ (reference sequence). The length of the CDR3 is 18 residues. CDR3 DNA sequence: TGTGCCAGCAGCTTCGGACTAGCGGGAGGCCTCTCCTACAATGAGCAGTTCTTC. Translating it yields CASSFGLAGGLSYNEQFF.

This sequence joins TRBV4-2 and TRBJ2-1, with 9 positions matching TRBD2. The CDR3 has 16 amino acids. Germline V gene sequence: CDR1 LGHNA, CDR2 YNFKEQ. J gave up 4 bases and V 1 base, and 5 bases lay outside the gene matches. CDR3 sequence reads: CASSQGASGIYNEQFF. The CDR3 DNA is TGTGCCAGCAGCCAAGGGGCTAGCGGGATTTACAATGAGCAGTTCTTC.